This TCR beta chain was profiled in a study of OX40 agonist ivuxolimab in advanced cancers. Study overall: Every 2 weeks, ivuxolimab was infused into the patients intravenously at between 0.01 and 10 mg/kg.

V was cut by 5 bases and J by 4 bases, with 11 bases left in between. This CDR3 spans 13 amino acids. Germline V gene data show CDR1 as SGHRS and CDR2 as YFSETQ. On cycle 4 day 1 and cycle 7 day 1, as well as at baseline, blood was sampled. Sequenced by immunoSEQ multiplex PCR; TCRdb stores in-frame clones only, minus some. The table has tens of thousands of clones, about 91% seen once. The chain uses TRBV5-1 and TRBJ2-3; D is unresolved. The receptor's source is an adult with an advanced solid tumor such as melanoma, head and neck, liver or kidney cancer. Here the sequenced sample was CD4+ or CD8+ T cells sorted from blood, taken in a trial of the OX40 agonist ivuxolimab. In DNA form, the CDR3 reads TGCGCCAGCAGGGCGTCTCCTTCAGATACGCAGTATTTT. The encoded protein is CASRASPSDTQYF.